This entry is about one TCR beta chain. The sample is drawn from a study of cytomegalovirus exposure and HLA in healthy donors. In the PCR, 60 Vbeta and 13 Jbeta primers were used. Assay: immunoSEQ multiplex PCR; the TCRdb copy retains only in-frame clones and omits some. The sample has roughly 160,000 clones, roughly 84% seen once; the top ten hold around 0.96%. V gave up 5 bases and J gave up 2 bases, with 10 bases separating them. This CDR3 is built from 13 residues. Germline V gene data show CDR1 as MNHEY and CDR2 as SMNVEV (reference sequence). The sample taken for sequencing was PBMCs. The clonotype originates from a man aged 25 to 40 in good health and CMV-seronegative. This chain joins TRBV27 and TRBJ2-7; tentatively, D is TRBD1 (6 bases). The CDR3 DNA reads as TGTGCCAGCAGTGACAGGCTTACCTACGAGCAGTACTTC. Translating gives CASSDRLTYEQYF.